The entry below describes one TCR beta chain. The ends lost 5 bases at V and 6 bases at J; junction bases unmatched: 4. The CDR3 loop spans 12 amino acids. CDR1 and CDR2 (germline): SQVTM, ANQGSEA. This sample was included in a study of cytomegalovirus exposure and HLA in healthy donors. Vbeta (60) and Jbeta (13) primers were used in the PCR. TCRdb's table, derived via immunoSEQ multiplex PCR, lists solely in-frame clones and lacks some. Here the sample spans fewer than 90,000 clones, over 60% being singletons. The sample consisted of PBMCs. This clonotype was sampled from a female donor in good health and CMV-seronegative. The V and J genes are TRBV29-1 and TRBJ2-1; the match to TRBD1 covers 7 bases. CDR3 loop: CSVRDRANEQFF. The CDR3 DNA reads TGCAGCGTTCGGGACAGAGCCAATGAGCAGTTCTTC.